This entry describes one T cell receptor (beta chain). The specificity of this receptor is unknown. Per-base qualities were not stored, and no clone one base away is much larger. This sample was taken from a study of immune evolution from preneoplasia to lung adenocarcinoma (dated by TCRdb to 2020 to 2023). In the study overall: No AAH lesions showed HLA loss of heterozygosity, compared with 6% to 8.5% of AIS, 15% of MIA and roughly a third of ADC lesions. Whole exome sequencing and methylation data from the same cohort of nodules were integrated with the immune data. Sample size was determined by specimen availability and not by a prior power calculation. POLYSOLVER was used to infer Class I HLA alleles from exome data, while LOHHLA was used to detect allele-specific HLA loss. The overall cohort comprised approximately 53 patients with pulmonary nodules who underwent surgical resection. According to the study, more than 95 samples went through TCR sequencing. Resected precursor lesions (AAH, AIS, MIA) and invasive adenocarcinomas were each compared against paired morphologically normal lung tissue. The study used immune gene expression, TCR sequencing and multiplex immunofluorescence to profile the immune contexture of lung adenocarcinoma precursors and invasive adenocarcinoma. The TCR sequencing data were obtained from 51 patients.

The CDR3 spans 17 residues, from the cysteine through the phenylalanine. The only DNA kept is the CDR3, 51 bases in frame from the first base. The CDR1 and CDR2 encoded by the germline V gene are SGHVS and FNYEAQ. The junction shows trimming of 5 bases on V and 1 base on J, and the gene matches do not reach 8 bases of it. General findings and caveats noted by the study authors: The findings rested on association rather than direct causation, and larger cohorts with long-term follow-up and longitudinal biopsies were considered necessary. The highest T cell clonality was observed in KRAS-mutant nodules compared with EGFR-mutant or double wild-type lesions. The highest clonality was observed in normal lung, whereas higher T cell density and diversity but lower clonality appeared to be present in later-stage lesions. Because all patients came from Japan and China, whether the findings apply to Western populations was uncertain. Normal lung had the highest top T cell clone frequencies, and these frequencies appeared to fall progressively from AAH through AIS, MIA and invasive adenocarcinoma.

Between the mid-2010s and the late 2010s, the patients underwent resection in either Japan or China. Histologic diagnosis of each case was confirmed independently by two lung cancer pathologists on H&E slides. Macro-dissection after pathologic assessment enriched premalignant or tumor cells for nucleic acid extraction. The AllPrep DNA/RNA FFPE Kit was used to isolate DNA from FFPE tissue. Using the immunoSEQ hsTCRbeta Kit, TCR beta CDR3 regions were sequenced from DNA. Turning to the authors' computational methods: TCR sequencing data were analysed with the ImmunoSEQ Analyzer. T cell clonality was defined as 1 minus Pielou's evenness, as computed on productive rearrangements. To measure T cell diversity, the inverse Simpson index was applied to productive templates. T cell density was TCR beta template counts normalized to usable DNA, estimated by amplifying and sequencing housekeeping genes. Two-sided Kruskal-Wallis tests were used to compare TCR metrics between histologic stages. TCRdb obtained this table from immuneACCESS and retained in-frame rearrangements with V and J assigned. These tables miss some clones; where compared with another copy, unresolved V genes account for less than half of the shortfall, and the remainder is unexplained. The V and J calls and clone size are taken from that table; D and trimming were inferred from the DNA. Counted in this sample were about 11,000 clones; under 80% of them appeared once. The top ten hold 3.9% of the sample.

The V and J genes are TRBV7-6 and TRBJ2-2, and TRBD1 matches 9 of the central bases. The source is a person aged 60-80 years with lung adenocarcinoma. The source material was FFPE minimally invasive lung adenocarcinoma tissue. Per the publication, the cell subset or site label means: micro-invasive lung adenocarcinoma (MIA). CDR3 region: CASSIRQGQGNTGELFF. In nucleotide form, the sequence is TGTGCCAGCAGCATACGCCAGGGACAGGGGAACACCGGGGAGCTGTTTTTT.